The next 30 T cell receptor beta chains were all read from a single sample in a study of blood T cell repertoires in COVID-19 (dated by TCRdb to the early 2020s). The library was generated by the immunoSEQ multiplex PCR assay. Here the immuneACCESS table is served through TCRdb, limited to in-frame sequences with V and J called. Missing clones are a known gap in these copies; in checked studies unresolved V genes cover under half, and the rest lacks a known reason. In this sample the table shows roughly 81,000 clones, about four fifths of which occur a single time. The biggest ten clones account for about 10% of the sample. Material: peripheral blood. The receptors stem from a man in his sixties with acute or convalescent COVID-19.

The V gene is TRBV5-1, the J gene TRBJ2-7; 11 nucleotides agree with TRBD1. The CDR3 runs to 15 residues. CDR1 is SGHRS and CDR2 is YFSETQ in the germline V gene. The ends lost 2 bases at V and 3 bases at J; junction bases unmatched: 4. The CDR3 region is CASSFSGTGGYEQYF. The CDR3 bases are TGCGCCAGCAGCTTTTCCGGGACAGGGGGCTACGAGCAGTACTTC.

The chain is built from TRBV20-1 and TRBJ1-6; D is possibly TRBD1 (6 bases). The CDR3 length is 14 residues. V lost 3 bases and J lost 8, with 14 bases in between. Germline CDR1 and CDR2: DFQATT and SNEGSKA (reference sequence). DNA for the CDR3: TGCAGTGCTAGTTTGGACAGAACAGATTCACCCCTCCACTTT. Translation: CSASLDRTDSPLHF.

The rearrangement joins TRBV7-2 to TRBJ1-2; D gene uncertain. This CDR3 has 14 amino acids. V was clipped by 6 bases and J by 11 bases, with 22 bases between them. Germline CDR1 reads SGHTA; CDR2 reads FQGNSA. CDR3 sequence reads: CASSPRTEVSPYTF. CDR3 DNA: TGTGCCAGCAGTCCACGAACGGAGGTTTCACCATACACCTTC.

The chain is built from TRBV5-3 and TRBJ2-2; 13 bases align to TRBD2. TRBV5-3 is noted as an ORF with a role that remains uncertain. V shed 1 base and J 4 bases; nucleotides not matched to a gene: 10. The CDR3 length is 19 residues. This CDR3 is CARSLRGLAGILCTGELFF. In DNA, the CDR3 is TGTGCCAGAAGCTTGAGGGGACTAGCGGGAATCCTGTGCACCGGGGAGCTGTTTTTT.

V and J are TRBV7-8 and TRBJ1-1; 8 bases agree with TRBD1. Germline CDR1 SGHVS, CDR2 FQNEAQ. The trim removed 6 bases at V and 2 bases at J, leaving 2 bases unmatched. CDR3 length: 13 residues. This CDR3 is CASRGQGNTEAFF. The CDR3 nucleotides are TGTGCCAGCAGAGGACAGGGCAACACTGAAGCTTTCTTT.

The chain employs TRBV2 and TRBJ2-5; TRBD2 is a possible D gene (6 bases). Trimming cost V 7 bases and J 2 bases, with 17 bases left between them. Germline-derived CDR1 and CDR2 are SNHLY and FYNNEI. This CDR3 spans 15 amino acids. The CDR3 loop reads CASTKEGLGQETQYF. The CDR3 DNA reads TGTGCCAGCACAAAGGAGGGCCTGGGGCAAGAGACCCAGTACTTC.

This chain connects TRBV3-1 (or the pseudogene TRBV3-2) to TRBJ1-1; D not resolved. V lost 2 bases and J 1 base, leaving 11 bases between the germline ends. Germline V gene sequence: CDR1 LGHDT, CDR2 YNNKEL (reference sequence). The CDR3 is made up of 15 amino acids. The CDR3 nucleotides read TGTGCCAGCAGCCAATATCCCGGGAGGAACACTGAAGCTTTCTTT. It translates to CASSQYPGRNTEAFF.

In nucleotides, the CDR3 is TGTGCCAGCAGCCAAGGGGACTTAAACATTCAGTACTTC. It translates to CASSQGDLNIQYF. This rearrangement joins TRBV3-1 (or the pseudogene TRBV3-2) to TRBJ2-4, with D perhaps matching TRBD2 (6 bases). Trimming cost V 1 base and J 6 bases, with 7 bases left between them. The CDR3 is 13 residues long. Germline V gene sequence: CDR1 LGHDT, CDR2 YNNKEL (reference sequence).

The chain recombines TRBV9 with TRBJ2-1; 11 bases agree with TRBD1. CDR1 SGDLS and CDR2 YYNGEE come from the germline V gene. J lost 4 bases, V lost 3 bases, and 3 bases had no gene match. The CDR3 extends over 15 amino acids. CDR3 coding DNA: TGTGCCAGCAGCGCAGGGACAGGGGGTTACAATGAGCAGTTCTTC. It encodes CASSAGTGGYNEQFF.

The V call is TRBV2, the J call TRBJ2-2, with 10 bases identical to TRBD1. This CDR3 has 14 amino acids. Germline assignment: CDR1 SNHLY and CDR2 FYNNEI. V shed 7 bases and J 7 bases; nucleotides not matched to a gene: 6. CDR3 amino acids: CASIAGTGVGELFF. The CDR3 nucleotides are TGTGCCAGCATTGCTGGGACAGGGGTCGGGGAGCTGTTTTTT.

The chain has TRBV2 and TRBJ2-7; no clear D. V was pared by 1 base and J by 9 bases, with 13 bases between. This CDR3 comprises 13 residues. In germline, CDR1 is SNHLY, CDR2 FYNNEI. The CDR3 nucleotides read TGTGCCAGCAGTGAAGGTAGATTGTATCGGCAGTACTTC. Translating it yields CASSEGRLYRQYF.

The chain couples TRBV3-1 (or the pseudogene TRBV3-2) to TRBJ2-3; TRBD1 matches at 7 bases. The germline V gene encodes CDR1 LGHDT and CDR2 YNNKEL (reference sequence). Losses at the gene ends were 4 bases for V and 4 bases for J; bases not matched to a gene: 2. The CDR3 runs to 13 residues. In DNA, the CDR3 is TGTGCCAGCAGCCTAGGGGGCCCAGATACGCAGTATTTT. Its translation is CASSLGGPDTQYF.

The J gene is TRBJ2-1, the V gene TRBV24-1; TRBD2 matches 8 bases. The V gene end was trimmed by 6 bases and the J gene end by 4 bases; junction bases not matched to a gene: 7. Germline loops: CDR1 KGHDR, CDR2 SFDVKD. The CDR3 consists of 15 residues. The CDR3 reads CATSLRASGYNEQFF. CDR3 bases: TGTGCCACCAGTCTTCGCGCTAGCGGGTACAATGAGCAGTTCTTC.

V usage is TRBV12-3 or TRBV12-4 and J usage is TRBJ1-3; no definite D call. This CDR3 is 13 amino acids long. The germline V and J ends were trimmed by 0 bases and 9 bases, with 9 bases remaining between them. The CDR3 coding sequence is TGTGCCAGCAGTTTAGCGCCGGGTGGCACCATATATTTT. Translation: CASSLAPGGTIYF.

This clone was recorded once. Written as DNA, the CDR3 is TGTGCCAGCAGTCTAGGGAGCCATTCACCCCTCCACTTT. It encodes CASSLGSHSPLHF. This chain uses TRBV28 with TRBJ1-6; D not certain. This CDR3 is built from 13 residues. Trimming took 5 bases from V and 8 from J, leaving 10 bases between them. Per germline, CDR1 MDHEN and CDR2 SYDVKM. The full variable domain, its missing parts supplied by reference TRBV28 and TRBJ1-6, is DVKVTQSSRYLVKRTGEKVFLECVQDMDHENMFWYRQDPGLGLRLIYFSYDVKMKEKGDIPEGYSVSREKKERFSLILESASTNQTSMYLCASSLGSHSPLHFGNGTRLTVT.

The V call is TRBV6-2 or TRBV6-3, the J call TRBJ1-3; D is unresolved. V shed 0 bases and J shed 4 bases, with 13 bases lying between them. Germline lookup yields CDR1 MNHEY and CDR2 SVGEGT. The CDR3 is 16 residues long. The CDR3 DNA sequence: TGTGCCAGCAGTTACTCATTTTGGGCATCCGGAAACACCATATATTTT. It codes for CASSYSFWASGNTIYF.

This clone was detected only once. The V call is TRBV28, the J call TRBJ2-7, with 9 nucleotides matching TRBD1. The V segment lost 7 bases and the J segment 1 base; nucleotides outside the gene matches: 8. The CDR3 is 15 amino acids. Germline CDR1 and CDR2: MDHEN and SYDVKM. CDR3 DNA sequence: TGTGCCAGCAACAAAGGGGGACAGGGATCCTACGAGCAGTACTTC. It encodes CASNKGGQGSYEQYF.

The chain employs TRBV29-1 and TRBJ1-1, with 8 nucleotides matching TRBD1. Germline CDR1 and CDR2: SQVTM and ANQGSEA. Unmatched junction bases numbered 4, after V lost 4 bases and J lost 3 bases. This CDR3 spans 13 amino acids. The CDR3 DNA follows: TGCAGCGTTGGTGCAGGGGGCCACACTGAAGCTTTCTTT. This gives the protein CSVGAGGHTEAFF.

The chain joins TRBV18 to TRBJ1-6; TRBD1 matches 10 bases. V lost 6 bases and J lost 7; bases outside the gene matches: 3. Germline V gives CDR1 KGHSH, CDR2 LQKENI. The CDR3 extends over 14 amino acids. The CDR3 DNA is TGTGCCAGCTCGCCGGGACAGGGGAATTCACCCCTCCACTTT. Translated: CASSPGQGNSPLHF. Full variable domain (remainder filled in from reference TRBV18 and TRBJ1-6): NAGVMQNPRHLVRRRGQEARLRCSPMKGHSHVYWYRQLPEEGLKFMVYLQKENIIDESGMPKERFSAEFPKEGPSILRIQQVVRGDSAAYFCASSPGQGNSPLHFGNGTRLTVT.

The CDR3 bases are TGTGCCAGCAGCAAAGGGGCTGGACACTCCTCGGACCCCTATAATTCACCCCTCCACTTT. Translated: CASSKGAGHSSDPYNSPLHF. The chain links TRBV21-1 to TRBJ1-6; the table's D call, TRBD1, has no DNA check behind it. TRBV21-1 is annotated as a pseudogene. CDR3 length: 20 amino acids.

The rearrangement links TRBV7-8 to TRBJ2-5; TRBD2 aligns across 11 bases. This CDR3 contains 17 residues. Germline CDR1 is SGHVS and CDR2 is FQNEAQ. V gave up 5 bases and J gave up 2 bases; unmatched junction bases: 10. The CDR3: CASSQIAGGPGQETQYF. DNA of the CDR3: TGTGCCAGCAGCCAAATAGCGGGAGGGCCGGGGCAAGAGACCCAGTACTTC.

This clone was seen a handful of times. V and J are TRBV10-1 and TRBJ2-7, with D maybe TRBD2 (5 bases). The CDR3 contains 13 residues. CDR1 and CDR2 from the germline V gene are WNHNN and SYGVQD (reference sequence). The V gene lost 5 bases and the J gene lost 1 base, with 9 bases spanning the gap. The CDR3: CASSWEPSYEQYF. CDR3 sequence (DNA): TGCGCCAGCAGTTGGGAGCCATCCTACGAGCAGTACTTC.

This clone came up a few times. The chain uses TRBV7-2 and TRBJ2-1, with TRBD1 matching 7 bases. With 3 bases clipped from V and 3 bases from J, the junction kept 5 bases outside the gene matches. CDR3 length equals 15 residues. Germline V gene sequence: CDR1 SGHTA, CDR2 FQGNSA. As DNA, the CDR3 is TGTGCCAGCAGCTTTGCCGGGACAGACTACAATGAGCAGTTCTTC. This encodes CASSFAGTDYNEQFF.

The CDR3 reads CASSRGNEQFF. The CDR3, as DNA: TGTGCCAGCAGCCGGGGCAATGAGCAGTTCTTC. The chain is built from TRBV7-2 and TRBJ2-1, with a tentative D call TRBD2 (5 bases). The CDR3 has 11 residues. CDR1 and CDR2 (germline): SGHTA, FQGNSA. With 5 bases removed from V and 6 bases from J, the gap between germline ends came to 5 bases.

The genes are TRBV5-1 and TRBJ1-1; D remains unclear. The CDR3 sequence is 15 residues long. The V gene's germline CDR1 is SGHRS and CDR2 YFSETQ. The V end was cut by 0 bases, the J end by 8 bases, with 17 bases between. The CDR3 DNA is TGCGCCAGCAGCTTGGGGGAGGGAAGAACTTTGGAAGCTTTCTTT. It yields the protein CASSLGEGRTLEAFF. Using reference TRBV5-1 and TRBJ1-1 for the parts outside the CDR3, the full variable domain is KAGVTQTPRYLIKTRGQQVTLSCSPISGHRSVSWYQQTPGQGLQFLFEYFSETQRNKGNFPGRFSGRQFSNSRSEMNVSTLELGDSALYLCASSLGEGRTLEAFFGQGTRLTVV.

J is TRBJ1-4 and V is TRBV12-3 or TRBV12-4; D possibly corresponds to TRBD1 (5 bases). CDR3 length: 13 amino acids. Between the trimmed V and J ends, which lost 6 bases and 8 bases, there was a span of 13 bases. In DNA form, the CDR3 reads TGTGCCAGCAGCCCCGTTTGGGGCGAAAAACTGTTTTTT. It is translated as CASSPVWGEKLFF.

The chain is built from TRBV7-9 and TRBJ1-2, with 9 bases matching TRBD1. The germline CDR1 and CDR2 sequences are SEHNR and FQNEAQ (reference sequence). This CDR3 contains 13 residues. Losses at the gene ends were 5 bases for V and 8 bases for J; bases not matched to a gene: 6. CDR3 residues: CASSLGTGIGYTF. The CDR3, as DNA: TGTGCCAGCAGCCTCGGGACAGGGATAGGCTACACCTTC.

The chain carries TRBV2 and TRBJ2-3; 8 nucleotides align to TRBD1. This CDR3 region has 15 residues. From germline, CDR1 is SNHLY and CDR2 FYNNEI. The ends lost 6 bases at V and 0 bases at J; junction bases unmatched: 5. The CDR3 region has the DNA TGTGCCAGCAGAGCGACAGGGGCTAGCACAGATACGCAGTATTTT. This gives the protein CASRATGASTDTQYF.

The chain has TRBV7-3 and TRBJ1-6, with TRBD1 as a possible D gene (5 bases). Deletions cut 6 bases from V and 10 bases from J, with 22 bases between. In germline, CDR1 is SGHTA, CDR2 FQGTGA. The CDR3 runs 16 residues. The CDR3 DNA follows: TGTGCCAGCAGTCAAACTGGACATTCTATTATATCACCCCTCCACTTT. Translation gives CASSQTGHSIISPLHF.

The chain employs TRBV6-5 and TRBJ1-6, with 7 bases matching TRBD1. CDR3 size: 13 residues. CDR1 MNHEY and CDR2 SVGAGI come from the germline V gene. V shed 5 bases and J 12 bases; nucleotides not matched to a gene: 7. CDR3 DNA sequence: TGTGCCAGCAGTACATACAGGGGTCGACCCCTCCACTTT. It encodes CASSTYRGRPLHF.